These 7 T cell receptor beta chains came from one sample sequenced in a study of cytomegalovirus exposure and HLA in healthy donors (dated by TCRdb to 2016 to 2017). Library creation used the immunoSEQ multiplex PCR assay. TCRdb stores this immuneACCESS table with in-frame sequences only. Part of the clones is absent; in the studies checked, under half of the shortfall reflects unresolved V genes, and no reason is known for the rest. The table for this sample lists about 130,000 clones; around 80% of them were counted only once. 25% to 30% of the sample rests with the top ten. Sequencing was carried out using PBMCs. The receptors here all came from a man aged 25-40 years in good health and CMV-seropositive.

The chain has TRBV7-6 and TRBJ1-5, with 10 bases identical to TRBD1. Germline CDR1 is SGHVS and CDR2 is FNYEAQ. The CDR3 is 15 amino acids. V was pared by 5 bases and J by 5 bases, with 6 bases of the junction left unmatched. CDR3: CASSQWTGGYQPQHF. In DNA, the CDR3 is TGTGCCAGCAGCCAATGGACAGGGGGTTATCAGCCCCAGCATTTT.

The CDR3 coding sequence is TGCGCCAGCAGTGAAGTCAGGGGTAGTTATGGCTACACCTTC. It translates to CASSEVRGSYGYTF. The V call is TRBV10-2, the J call TRBJ1-2; D perhaps matches TRBD1 (6 bases). V lost 3 bases and J 5 bases, leaving 13 bases between the germline ends. The CDR3 consists of 14 residues. Germline CDR1 reads WSHSY; CDR2 reads SAAADI.

The chain links TRBV6-5 to TRBJ1-5, with 7 bases lining up with TRBD1. Per germline, CDR1 MNHEY and CDR2 SVGAGI. Germline trimming cut 0 bases from V and 4 bases from J; bases unmatched to any gene: 6. The CDR3 is made up of 16 amino acids. The CDR3 sequence is CASSYSADRRNQPQHF. The CDR3 DNA reads TGTGCCAGCAGTTACTCGGCGGACAGGAGGAATCAGCCCCAGCATTTT.

This clone was observed a few times. The chain joins TRBV6-5 to TRBJ1-2, with TRBD1 matching 9 bases. From germline, CDR1 is MNHEY and CDR2 SVGAGI. The CDR3 covers 14 residues. Unmatched junction bases numbered 6, after V lost 5 bases and J lost 5 bases. DNA for the CDR3: TGTGCCAGCAGTGTCGCCGGGACAGGGTATGGCTACACCTTC. Translating it yields CASSVAGTGYGYTF.

The rearrangement joins TRBV27 to TRBJ2-7; 14 bases map to TRBD2. The CDR3 covers 20 residues. V shed 4 bases, J shed 3 bases, and the junction held 17 bases outside the gene matches. Germline V lookup: CDR1 MNHEY, CDR2 SMNVEV (reference sequence). CDR3 sequence: CASSSAPPGLAGVGLYEQYF. In DNA, the CDR3 is TGTGCCAGCAGTTCCGCCCCCCCGGGACTAGCGGGGGTAGGACTCTACGAGCAGTACTTC.

The chain joins TRBV25-1 to TRBJ1-6, with D possibly TRBD1 on 6 matching bases. Between the trimmed V and J ends, which lost 3 bases and 8 bases, there was a span of 14 bases. The CDR3 has 15 amino acids. Germline CDR1 reads MGHDK; CDR2 reads SYGVNS. CDR3 in DNA: TGTGCCAGCAGTGATCCTCGGGACACTGATTCACCCCTCCACTTT. Translated, it gives CASSDPRDTDSPLHF.

The J gene is TRBJ2-1, the V gene TRBV9; TRBD2 aligns across 10 bases. The CDR3 covers 15 residues. V trimming: 2 bases; J trimming: 4 bases; junction bases outside the gene matches: 3. CDR1 is SGDLS and CDR2 is YYNGEE in the germline V gene. This chain's CDR3 is CASSVSGGPYNEQFF. The CDR3 DNA sequence: TGTGCCAGCAGCGTTAGCGGGGGGCCATACAATGAGCAGTTCTTC.